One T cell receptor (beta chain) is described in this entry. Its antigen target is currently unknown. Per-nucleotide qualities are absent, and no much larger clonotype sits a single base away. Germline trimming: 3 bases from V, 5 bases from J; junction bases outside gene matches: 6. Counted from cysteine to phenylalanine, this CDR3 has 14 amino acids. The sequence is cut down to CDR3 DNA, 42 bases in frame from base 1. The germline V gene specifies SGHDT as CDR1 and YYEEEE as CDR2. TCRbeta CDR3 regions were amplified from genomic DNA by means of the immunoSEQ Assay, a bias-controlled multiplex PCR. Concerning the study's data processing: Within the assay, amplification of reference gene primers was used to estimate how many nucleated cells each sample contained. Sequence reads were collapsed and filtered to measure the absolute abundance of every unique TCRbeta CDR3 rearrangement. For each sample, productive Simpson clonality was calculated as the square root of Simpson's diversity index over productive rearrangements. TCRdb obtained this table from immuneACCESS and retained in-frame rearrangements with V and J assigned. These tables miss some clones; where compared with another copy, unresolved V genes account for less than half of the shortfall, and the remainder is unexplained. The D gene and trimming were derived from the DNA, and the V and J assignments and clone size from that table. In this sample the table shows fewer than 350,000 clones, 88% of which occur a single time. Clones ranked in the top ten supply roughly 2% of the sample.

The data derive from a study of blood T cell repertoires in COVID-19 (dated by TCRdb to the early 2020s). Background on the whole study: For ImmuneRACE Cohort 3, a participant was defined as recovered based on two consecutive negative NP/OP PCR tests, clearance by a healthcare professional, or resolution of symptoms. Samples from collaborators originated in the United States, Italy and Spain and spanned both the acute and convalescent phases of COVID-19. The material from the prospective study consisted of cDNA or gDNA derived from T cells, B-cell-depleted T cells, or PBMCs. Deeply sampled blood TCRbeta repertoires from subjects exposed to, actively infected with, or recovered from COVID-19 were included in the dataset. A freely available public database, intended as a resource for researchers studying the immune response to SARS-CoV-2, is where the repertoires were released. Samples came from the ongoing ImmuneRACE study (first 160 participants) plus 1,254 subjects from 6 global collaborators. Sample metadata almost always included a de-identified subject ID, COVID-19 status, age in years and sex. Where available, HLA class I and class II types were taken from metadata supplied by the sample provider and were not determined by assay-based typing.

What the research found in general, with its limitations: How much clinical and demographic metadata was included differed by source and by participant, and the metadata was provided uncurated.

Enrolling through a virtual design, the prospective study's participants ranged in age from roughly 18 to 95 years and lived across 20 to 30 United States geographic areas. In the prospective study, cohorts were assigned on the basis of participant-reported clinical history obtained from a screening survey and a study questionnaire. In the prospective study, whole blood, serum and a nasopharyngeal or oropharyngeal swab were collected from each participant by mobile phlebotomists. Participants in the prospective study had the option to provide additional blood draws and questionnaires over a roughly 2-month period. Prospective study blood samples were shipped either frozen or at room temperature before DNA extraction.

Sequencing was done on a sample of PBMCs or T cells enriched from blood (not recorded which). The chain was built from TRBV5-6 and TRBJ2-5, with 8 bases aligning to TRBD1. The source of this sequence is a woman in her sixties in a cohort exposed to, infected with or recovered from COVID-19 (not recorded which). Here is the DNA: TGTGCCAGCAGCTCCCAGGGGGCCGGGGAGACCCAGTACTTC. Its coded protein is CASSSQGAGETQYF.